Listed below are T cell receptor beta chains from one sample, sequenced in a study of blood T cell repertoires in COVID-19. Some clones are missing from TCRdb's copy, which holds only in-frame ones; the method was immunoSEQ multiplex PCR. Of hundreds of thousands of clones listed, roughly nine tenths are singletons. Input material: PBMCs or T cells enriched from blood (not recorded which). The source is a woman aged 60 to 75 who had recovered from COVID-19. Both conserved end residues are part of each CDR3. The D gene is left open where the match is weak. The listing skips clone size in some rows; elsewhere it reads once, few, many or a size class.

CDR3aa	CDR3nt	d_gene	j_gene	len	v_gene	abundance
CASSRQGGSPLHF	TGTGCCAGTAGTAGACAGGGCGGTTCACCCCTCCACTTT	TRBD1	TRBJ1-6	13	TRBV19	.
CASKGDRGADEQFF	TGTGCCAGTAAAGGGGACAGGGGGGCGGATGAGCAGTTCTTC	TRBD1	TRBJ2-1	14	TRBV2	few
CATSDSRTGREKLFF	TGTGCCACCAGTGATTCCCGGACAGGGCGAGAAAAACTGTTTTTT	TRBD1	TRBJ1-4	15	TRBV24-1	.
CASTLFGGRSTGELFF	TGTGCCAGTACCTTATTCGGGGGACGGTCCACCGGGGAGCTGTTTTTT	.	TRBJ2-2	16	TRBV19	.
CASSHTTTGGSGYTF	TGTGCCAGCAGTCACACCACAACAGGGGGCAGTGGCTACACCTTC	TRBD1	TRBJ1-2	15	TRBV3-1/TRBV3-2	.
CASSLGQGFVRAF	TGTGCCAGCAGTTTAGGACAGGGTTTTGTCCGCGCCTTC	TRBD1	TRBJ1-2	13	TRBV12-3/TRBV12-4	.
CASGPSGGSTDTQYF	TGTGCTAGTGGCCCTTCTGGGGGCTCCACAGATACGCAGTATTTT	.	TRBJ2-3	15	TRBV12-5	.
CAISEAGIAKNIQYF	TGTGCCATCAGTGAGGCAGGTATAGCCAAAAACATTCAGTACTTC	.	TRBJ2-4	15	TRBV10-3	.
CASGLGTDSPLHF	TGTGCTAGTGGTTTGGGGACTGATTCACCCCTCCACTTT	.	TRBJ1-6	13	TRBV12-5	.
CAISESQGIGNSPLHF	TGTGCCATCAGTGAGTCACAGGGGATCGGGAATTCACCCCTCCACTTT	TRBD1	TRBJ1-6	16	TRBV10-3	once
CASIKTSGTDTQYF	TGTGCCAGCATTAAGACTAGCGGTACAGATACGCAGTATTTT	TRBD2	TRBJ2-3	14	TRBV2	.
CASSPATTGPNTEAFF	TGTGCCAGCTCACCAGCCACGACAGGGCCGAACACTGAAGCTTTCTTT	TRBD1	TRBJ1-1	16	TRBV18	.
CASSNGGNQPQHF	TGTGCCAGCAGTAACGGGGGCAATCAGCCCCAGCATTTT	.	TRBJ1-5	13	TRBV6-5	.
CASSIQTSNTEAFF	TGTGCCAGTAGTATTCAGACTTCTAACACTGAAGCTTTCTTT	.	TRBJ1-1	14	TRBV19	.
CASNRGNQPQHF	TGTGCCAGCAACAGGGGGAATCAGCCCCAGCATTTT	TRBD1	TRBJ1-5	12	TRBV2	.
CSVRHQEQFF	TGCAGCGTCAGGCATCAGGAGCAGTTCTTC	.	TRBJ2-1	10	TRBV29-1	.
CASSLKAGIEEQYF	TGTGCCAGCAGCTTAAAAGCGGGGATTGAAGAGCAGTACTTC	TRBD2	TRBJ2-7	14	TRBV7-9	.
CASSLAQVSYGYTF	TGTGCCAGCAGTTTGGCACAGGTTAGCTATGGCTACACCTTC	.	TRBJ1-2	14	TRBV28	.
CASSPGGTGNGYTF	TGTGCCAGCAGCCCCGGAGGGACAGGGAATGGCTACACCTTC	TRBD1	TRBJ1-2	14	TRBV7-2	.
CASRRTTSSSTDTQYF	TGCGCCAGCAGGCGGACTACCTCCTCTAGCACAGATACGCAGTATTTT	.	TRBJ2-3	16	TRBV5-1	.
CASSSGLAGTRDTQYF	TGTGCCAGCAGCTCGGGACTAGCGGGGACCCGAGATACGCAGTATTTT	TRBD2	TRBJ2-3	16	TRBV5-4	.
CASSLRESNSPLHF	TGTGCCAGCAGCCTCAGGGAATCGAATTCACCCCTCCACTTT	.	TRBJ1-6	14	TRBV5-4	few
CASPGQGSGNTIYF	TGTGCCAGCCCGGGACAGGGCTCTGGAAACACCATATATTTT	TRBD1	TRBJ1-3	14	TRBV3-1/TRBV3-2	.
CASSLPPGQATGELFF	TGTGCCAGCAGCTTACCACCGGGACAGGCCACCGGGGAGCTGTTTTTT	TRBD1	TRBJ2-2	16	TRBV11-3	once
CASSTDSEKLFF	TGTGCCAGTAGCACAGACAGTGAAAAACTGTTTTTT	.	TRBJ1-4	12	TRBV19	.
CASSERLTGEYGYTF	TGTGCCAGCAGTGAAAGGCTGACAGGGGAGTATGGCTACACCTTC	TRBD1	TRBJ1-2	15	TRBV2	.
CASSFKGNGYTF	TGTGCCAGCAGTTTTAAGGGGAATGGCTACACCTTC	.	TRBJ1-2	12	TRBV12-3/TRBV12-4	once
CASSPLFTSLHGYTF	TGTGCCAGCAGTCCCCTTTTTACATCTCTTCATGGCTACACCTTC	.	TRBJ1-2	15	TRBV28	.